The text below deals with one TCR beta chain. Its antigen is not identified. This CDR3 contains 16 residues. Germline V gives CDR1 SGHNT, CDR2 YYREEE (reference sequence). J was trimmed by 7 bases and V by 3 bases; bases with no gene match: 11. The data belong to a study of persistence of HIV-infected CD4 T cells. About the study: Donors were ART-treated; their CMV- and Gag-responding CD4+ T cells were isolated.

Stimulation used 8 to 10 ug/mL lysate from CMV-infected fibroblasts. Memory cells lacking CD40L and CD69 with high CD45RO were sorted. For at least 4 years, plasma HIV-1 RNA was undetectable (<50 copies/mL). The libraries were made with immunoSEQ version 4 in survey mode. Generated by immunoSEQ multiplex PCR, the TCRdb table keeps only in-frame clones and is missing some. Of 30,000 to 35,000 clones in the sample, around 82% are singletons; the top ten hold roughly 0.9%. This chain joins TRBV5-4 and TRBJ2-2, with 8 bases lining up with TRBD2. This TCR was recovered from an adult man with HIV who was CMV-seropositive. Sequencing used CD4+ T cells sorted from PBMCs after approximately 20-hour stimulation, obtained from a patient who received antiretroviral therapy. The CDR3 nucleotides read TGTGCCAGCAGCTCCCATGTGGGACTAGTGGTCGGGGAGCTGTTTTTT. It codes for CASSSHVGLVVGELFF.